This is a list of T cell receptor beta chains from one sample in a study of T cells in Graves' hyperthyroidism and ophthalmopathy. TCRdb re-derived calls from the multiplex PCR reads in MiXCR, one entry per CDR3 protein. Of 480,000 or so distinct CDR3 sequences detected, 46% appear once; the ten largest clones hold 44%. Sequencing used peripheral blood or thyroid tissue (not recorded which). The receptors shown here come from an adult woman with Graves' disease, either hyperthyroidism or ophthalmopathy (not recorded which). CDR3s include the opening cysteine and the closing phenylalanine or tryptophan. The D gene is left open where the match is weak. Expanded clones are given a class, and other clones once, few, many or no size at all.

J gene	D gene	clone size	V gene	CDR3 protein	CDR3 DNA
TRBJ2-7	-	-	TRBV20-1	CSARGFYEQYF	TGCAGTGCTAGAGGGTTTTACGAGCAGTACTTC
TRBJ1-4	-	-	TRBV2	CASSLAEKLFF	TGTGCCAGCTCGTTAGCGGAAAAACTGTTTTTT
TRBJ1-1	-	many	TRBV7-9	CASSFVETFF	TGTGCCAGCAGCTTTGTTGAGACTTTCTTT
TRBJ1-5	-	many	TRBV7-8	CASSLVGDYSNQPQHF	TGTGCCAGCAGCTTAGTCGGAGATTATAGCAATCAGCCCCAGCATTTT
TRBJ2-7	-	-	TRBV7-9	CASSSLGAGEQYF	TGTGCCAGCAGCTCTTTGGGAGCCGGGGAGCAGTACTTC
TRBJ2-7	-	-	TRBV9	CASSVGSGAVSYEQYF	TGTGCCAGCAGCGTAGGATCCGGGGCAGTCTCCTACGAGCAGTACTTC
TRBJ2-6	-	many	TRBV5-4	CASSYLGGGANVLTF	TGTGCCAGCAGCTATCTCGGTGGTGGGGCCAACGTCCTGACTTTC
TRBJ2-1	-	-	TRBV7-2	CASSLGGSGEQFF	TGTGCCAGCAGCTTAGGCGGCTCAGGTGAGCAGTTCTTC
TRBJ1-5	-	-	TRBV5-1	CASSPAGRVAQPQHF	TGCGCCAGCAGCCCAGCGGGCAGGGTGGCTCAGCCCCAGCATTTT
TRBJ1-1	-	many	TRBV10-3	CAISESGGDEAFF	TGTGCCATCAGTGAGTCCGGTGGGGATGAAGCTTTCTTT
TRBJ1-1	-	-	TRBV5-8	CASSPPSGALTEAFF	TGTGCCAGCAGCCCCCCTTCGGGTGCGCTTACTGAAGCTTTCTTT
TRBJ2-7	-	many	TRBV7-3	CASSLSDTYEQYF	TGTGCCAGCAGCTTATCGGACACCTACGAGCAGTACTTC
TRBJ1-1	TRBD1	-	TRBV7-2	CASSHRDRGWYGTEAFF	TGTGCCAGCAGCCACCGGGACAGGGGTTGGTATGGCACTGAAGCTTTCTTT
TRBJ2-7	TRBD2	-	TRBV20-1	CGQLAGGGKQYF	TGCGGCCAACTAGCGGGAGGGGGCAAGCAGTACTTC
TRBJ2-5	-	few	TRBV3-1	CASSQDGGFGETQYF	TGTGCCAGCAGCCAAGATGGGGGGTTCGGGGAGACCCAGTACTTC
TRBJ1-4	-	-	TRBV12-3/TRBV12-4	CASSTSTGVMGKLFF	TGTGCCAGCAGTACCTCTACAGGTGTAATGGGAAAACTGTTTTTT
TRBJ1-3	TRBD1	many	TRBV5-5	CASNSLTGSGNTIYF	TGTGCCAGCAACTCGCTGACAGGGTCCGGAAACACCATATATTTT
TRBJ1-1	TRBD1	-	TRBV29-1	CSVVRLGQQNTEAFF	TGCAGCGTTGTGAGGCTGGGACAGCAGAACACTGAAGCTTTCTTT
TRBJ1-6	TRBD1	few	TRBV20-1	CSAWSGTENSPLHF	TGCAGTGCTTGGTCCGGGACAGAAAATTCACCCCTCCACTTT
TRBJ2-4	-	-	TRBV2	CASDEGAQNIQYF	TGTGCCAGCGACGAGGGAGCCCAAAACATTCAGTACTTC
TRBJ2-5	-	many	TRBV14	CASSQLEQETQYF	TGTGCCAGCAGCCAACTGGAGCAAGAGACCCAGTACTTC
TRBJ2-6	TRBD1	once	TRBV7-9	CASSSTGLSGANVLTF	TGTGCCAGCAGTTCGACAGGGTTGAGTGGGGCCAACGTCCTGACTTTC
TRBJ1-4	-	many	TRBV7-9	CASSLAGQNEKLFF	TGTGCCAGCAGCTTAGCGGGCCAGAATGAAAAACTGTTTTTT
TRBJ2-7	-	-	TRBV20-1	CSAVAGPYEQYF	TGCAGTGCTGTGGCCGGCCCCTACGAGCAGTACTTC
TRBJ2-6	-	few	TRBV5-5	CASSLLETATGGANVLTF	TGTGCCAGCAGCTTGTTAGAGACAGCTACTGGGGGGGCCAACGTCCTGACTTTC
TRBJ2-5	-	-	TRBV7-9	CASSLGTNQETQYF	TGTGCCAGCAGCCTGGGGACAAATCAAGAGACCCAGTACTTC
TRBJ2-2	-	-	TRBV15	CATSRGGTVAGELFF	TGTGCCACCAGCAGGGGGGGGACAGTTGCCGGGGAGCTGTTTTTT
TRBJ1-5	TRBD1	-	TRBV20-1	CSATARTGPNQPQHF	TGCAGTGCTACCGCCCGGACAGGCCCCAATCAGCCCCAGCATTTT
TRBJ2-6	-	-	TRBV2	CASSGGNTEAF	TGTGCCAGCAGTGGAGGGAACACTGAAGCTTTC
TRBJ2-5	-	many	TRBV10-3	CAISGTQQETQYF	TGTGCCATCAGCGGGACACAACAAGAGACCCAGTACTTC
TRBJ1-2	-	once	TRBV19	CASSTSPRAGGYTF	TGTGCCAGTAGTACCTCCCCCAGGGCAGGTGGCTACACCTTC
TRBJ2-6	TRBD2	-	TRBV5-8	CASSSRGGAGANVLTF	TGTGCCAGCAGTTCCCGGGGGGGGGCTGGGGCCAACGTCCTGACTTTC
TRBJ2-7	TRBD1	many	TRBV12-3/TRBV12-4	CASTLTGGAYEQYF	TGTGCCAGCACCCTTACAGGGGGCGCGTACGAGCAGTACTTC
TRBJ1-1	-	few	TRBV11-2	CASSFASLNTEAFF	TGTGCCAGCAGCTTCGCCTCCTTAAACACTGAAGCTTTCTTT
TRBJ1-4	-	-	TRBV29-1	CSVSEGGEKLFF	TGCAGCGTATCCGAAGGGGGTGAAAAACTGTTTTTT
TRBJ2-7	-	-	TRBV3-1	CASSQVPGLILYEQYF	TGTGCCAGCAGCCAAGTTCCCGGACTGATACTCTACGAGCAGTACTTC
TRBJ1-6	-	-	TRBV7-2	CASSFTQGNSPLHF	TGTGCCAGCAGCTTTACCCAGGGAAATTCACCCCTCCACTTT
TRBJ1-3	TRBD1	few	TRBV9	CASSVRGPGNTIYF	TGTGCCAGCAGCGTGAGGGGGCCTGGAAACACCATATATTTT
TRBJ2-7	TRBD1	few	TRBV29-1	CSVEGDRGLYEQYF	TGCAGCGTTGAAGGGGACAGGGGGTTGTACGAGCAGTACTTC
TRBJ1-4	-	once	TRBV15	CATSKVLEREKLFF	TGTGCCACCAGCAAAGTGTTGGAGCGGGAAAAACTGTTTTTT
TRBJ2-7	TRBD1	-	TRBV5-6	CASMLWDRVYEQYF	TGTGCCAGCATGCTTTGGGACAGGGTCTACGAGCAGTACTTC
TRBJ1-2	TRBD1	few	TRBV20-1	CSAGHRGQGRDGYTF	TGCAGTGCTGGCCATCGGGGACAGGGGAGGGATGGCTACACCTTC
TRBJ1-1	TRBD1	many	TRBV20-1	CSARDRGLGTEAFF	TGCAGTGCTCGGGACAGGGGGCTGGGAACTGAAGCTTTCTTT
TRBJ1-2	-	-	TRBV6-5	CASSQRFRDYGYTF	TGTGCCAGCAGCCAGCGCTTTCGGGACTATGGCTACACCTTC
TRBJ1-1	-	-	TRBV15	CATGGTPSDEAFF	TGTGCCACCGGAGGGACCCCTAGCGATGAAGCTTTCTTT
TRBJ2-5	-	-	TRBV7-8	CASRAGRFEETQYF	TGTGCCAGCAGGGCAGGCAGGTTTGAAGAGACCCAGTACTTC
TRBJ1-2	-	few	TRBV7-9	CASRQSQGIDGYTF	TGTGCCAGCAGACAAAGTCAGGGTATTGATGGCTACACCTTC
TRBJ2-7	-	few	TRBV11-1	CASSQVQQGHEQYF	TGTGCCAGCAGCCAAGTTCAACAGGGCCACGAGCAGTACTTC
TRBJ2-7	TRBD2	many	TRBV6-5	CASSLAGGVQYF	TGTGCCAGCAGTCTAGCGGGAGGAGTGCAGTACTTC
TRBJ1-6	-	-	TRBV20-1	CSARDHSGSPLHF	TGCAGTGCTAGAGATCACAGCGGTTCACCCCTCCACTTT
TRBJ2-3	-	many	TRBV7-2	CASKPGTDTQYF	TGTGCCAGCAAGCCGGGCACAGATACGCAGTATTTT
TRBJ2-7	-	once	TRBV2	CASRRGGRNYEQYF	TGTGCCAGCAGGCGGGGAGGCAGGAACTACGAGCAGTACTTC
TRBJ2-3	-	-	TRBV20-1	CSAGGSGSTDTQYF	TGCAGTGCCGGTGGTAGCGGCAGCACAGATACGCAGTATTTT
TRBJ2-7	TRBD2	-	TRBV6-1	CASSQWGSASGYEQYF	TGTGCCAGCAGTCAGTGGGGTTCGGCTAGCGGATACGAGCAGTACTTC
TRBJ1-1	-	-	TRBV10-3	CAIKQQRNTEAFF	TGTGCCATCAAACAGCAACGGAACACTGAAGCTTTCTTT
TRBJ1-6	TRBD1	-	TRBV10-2	CASSPTGLASPLHF	TGCGCCAGCAGCCCGACAGGGTTGGCTTCACCCCTCCACTTT
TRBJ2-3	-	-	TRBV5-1	CASSLKVGDTQYF	TGCGCCAGCAGCTTGAAGGTCGGGGATACGCAGTATTTT
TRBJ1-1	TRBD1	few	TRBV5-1	CASSFSGQGFVSTEAFF	TGCGCCAGCAGCTTCTCAGGACAGGGATTCGTCAGCACTGAAGCTTTCTTT
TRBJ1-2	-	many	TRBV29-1	CSVKRAEGYGYTF	TGCAGCGTTAAACGGGCGGAGGGGTATGGCTACACCTTC
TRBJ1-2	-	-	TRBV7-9	CASSADSPNYGYTF	TGTGCCAGCAGTGCGGACAGCCCGAACTATGGCTACACCTTC